This entry concerns a single T cell receptor beta chain. Researchers divided each subset's genomic DNA evenly across several immunoSEQ plates. Using immunoSEQ multiplex PCR, the repertoire was profiled, and TCRdb retains in-frame clones only, with some absent. Of millions of clones listed, approximately 95% are singletons. These data are taken from a study of shared clonotypes between healthy human individuals. The sequencing input was naive CD4+ T cells from PBMCs. Subset of the sample: CD45RA+ positively selected. The TCR comes from a man younger than 30 in good health. Some clones in this sample may be carry-over from other donors' samples.

The CDR3 is CASSSTQGRQPQHF. The CDR3 DNA sequence: TGTGCCAGCAGTTCTACCCAGGGCCGTCAGCCCCAGCATTTT. V is TRBV28 and J is TRBJ1-5; D perhaps matches TRBD1 (5 bases). CDR3 size: 14 residues. In germline, CDR1 is MDHEN, CDR2 SYDVKM. V was cut by 4 bases and J by 6 bases, with 13 bases left in between.